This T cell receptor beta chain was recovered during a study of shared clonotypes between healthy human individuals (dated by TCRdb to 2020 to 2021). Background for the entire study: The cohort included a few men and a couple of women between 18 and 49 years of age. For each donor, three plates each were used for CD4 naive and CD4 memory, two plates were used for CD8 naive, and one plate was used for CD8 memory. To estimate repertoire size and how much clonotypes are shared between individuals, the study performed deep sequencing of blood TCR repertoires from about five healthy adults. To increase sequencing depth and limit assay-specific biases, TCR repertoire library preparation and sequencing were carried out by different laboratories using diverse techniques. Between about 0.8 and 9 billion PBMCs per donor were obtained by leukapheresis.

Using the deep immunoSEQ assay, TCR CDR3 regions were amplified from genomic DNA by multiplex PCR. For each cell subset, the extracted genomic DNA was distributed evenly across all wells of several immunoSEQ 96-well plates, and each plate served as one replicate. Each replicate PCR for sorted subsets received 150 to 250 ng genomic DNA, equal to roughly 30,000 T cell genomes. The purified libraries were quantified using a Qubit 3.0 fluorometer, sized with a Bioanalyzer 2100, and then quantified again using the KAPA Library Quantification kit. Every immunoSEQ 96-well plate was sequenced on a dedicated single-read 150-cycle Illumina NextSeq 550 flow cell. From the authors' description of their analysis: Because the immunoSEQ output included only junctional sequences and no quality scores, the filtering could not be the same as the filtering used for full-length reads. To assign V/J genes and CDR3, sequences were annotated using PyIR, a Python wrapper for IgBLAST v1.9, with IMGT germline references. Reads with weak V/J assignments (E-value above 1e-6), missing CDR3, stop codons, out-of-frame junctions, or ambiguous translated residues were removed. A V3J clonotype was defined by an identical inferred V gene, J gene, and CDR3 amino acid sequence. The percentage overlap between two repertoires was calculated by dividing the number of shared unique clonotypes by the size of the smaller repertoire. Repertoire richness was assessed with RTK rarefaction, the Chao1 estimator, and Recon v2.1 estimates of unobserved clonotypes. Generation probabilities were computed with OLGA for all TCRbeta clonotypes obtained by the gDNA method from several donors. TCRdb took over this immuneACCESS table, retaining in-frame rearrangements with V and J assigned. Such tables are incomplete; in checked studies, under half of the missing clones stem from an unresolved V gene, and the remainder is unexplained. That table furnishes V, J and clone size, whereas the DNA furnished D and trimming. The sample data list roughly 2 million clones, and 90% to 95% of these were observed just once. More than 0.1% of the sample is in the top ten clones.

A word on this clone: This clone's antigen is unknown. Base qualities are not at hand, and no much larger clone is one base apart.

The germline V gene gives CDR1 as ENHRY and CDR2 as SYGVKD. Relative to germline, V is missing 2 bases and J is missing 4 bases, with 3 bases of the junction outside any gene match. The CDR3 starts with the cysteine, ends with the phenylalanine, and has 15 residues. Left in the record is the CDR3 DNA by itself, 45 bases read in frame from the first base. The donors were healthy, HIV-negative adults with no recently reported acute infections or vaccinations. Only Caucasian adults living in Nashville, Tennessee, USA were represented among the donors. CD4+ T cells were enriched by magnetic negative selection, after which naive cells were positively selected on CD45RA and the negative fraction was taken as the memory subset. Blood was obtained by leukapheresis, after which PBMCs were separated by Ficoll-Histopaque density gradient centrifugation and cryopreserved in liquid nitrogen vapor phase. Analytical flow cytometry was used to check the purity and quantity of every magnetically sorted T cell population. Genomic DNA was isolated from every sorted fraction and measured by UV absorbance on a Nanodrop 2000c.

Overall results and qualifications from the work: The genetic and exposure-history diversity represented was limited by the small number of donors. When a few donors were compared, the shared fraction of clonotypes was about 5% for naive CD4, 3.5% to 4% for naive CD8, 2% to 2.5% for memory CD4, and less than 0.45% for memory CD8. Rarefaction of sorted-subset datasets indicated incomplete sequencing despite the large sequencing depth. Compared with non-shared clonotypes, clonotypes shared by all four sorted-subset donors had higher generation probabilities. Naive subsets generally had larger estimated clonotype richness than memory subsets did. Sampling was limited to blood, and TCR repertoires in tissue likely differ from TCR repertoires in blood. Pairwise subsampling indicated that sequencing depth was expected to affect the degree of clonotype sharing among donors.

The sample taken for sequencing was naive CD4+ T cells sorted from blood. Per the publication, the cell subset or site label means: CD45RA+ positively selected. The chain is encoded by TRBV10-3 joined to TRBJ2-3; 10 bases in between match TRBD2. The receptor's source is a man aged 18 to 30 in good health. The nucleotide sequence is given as TGTGCCATCAGTGAGGCTAGCGGGAGTGCAGATACGCAGTATTTT. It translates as CAISEASGSADTQYF.